The clone carrying this T cell receptor (beta chain) was seen a handful of times. Its cognate antigen is unknown. CDR3 length: 15 amino acids. Germline-derived CDR1 and CDR2 are MNHEY and SVGAGI. After removal of 6 bases from V and 1 base from J, the junction contained 6 bases not matched to a gene. Healthy bone marrow donors supplied every sample. Use of 60 Vbeta and 13 Jbeta primers characterized the PCR. The data were produced by immunoSEQ multiplex PCR, yet TCRdb's version contains in-frame clones alone and is incomplete. The sample holds about 140,000 clones; about four fifths are singletons and the top ten take 3% to 3.5%. This sample stems from a study of cytomegalovirus exposure and HLA in healthy donors. Study-wide background: A prior analysis found more than 90 million unique TCR beta sequences from 150 million to 200 million T cells.

Study results and caveats: Beyond CMV serostatus, there was no information to go on about immune exposure. Later on, analysis showed that most CMV-associated TCR beta chains appeared to be HLA-restricted.

V and J are TRBV6-5 and TRBJ2-7, with 10 bases lining up with TRBD2. The TCR sequence derives from a female donor in good health and CMV-seronegative. The sequencing sample was made of PBMCs. CDR3 loop: CASSPSGSYSYEQYF. The CDR3 DNA sequence: TGTGCCAGCAGCCCTAGCGGGAGCTATTCCTACGAGCAGTACTTC.